This is a list of T cell receptor beta chains from one sample in a study of cytomegalovirus exposure and HLA in healthy donors. The method was immunoSEQ multiplex PCR; TCRdb's version includes in-frame clones alone and lacks a portion of them. This table holds under 200,000 clones, about 80% found once. Sequenced: PBMCs. Receptor source: a man in his late teens or twenties in good health and CMV-seropositive. CDR3s include the opening cysteine and the closing phenylalanine or tryptophan. Each record gives: V gene, clone size, J gene, D gene, CDR3 DNA, CDR3 protein. The D gene is left open where the match is weak. Clone size, where shown, is once, few, many, or a class for clones that have expanded.

V gene: TRBV29-1
clone size: -
J gene: TRBJ2-5
D gene: -
CDR3 DNA: TGCAGCGTTGTGCCCCCCCGGGGAGACCAAGAGACCCAGTACTTC
CDR3 protein: CSVVPPRGDQETQYF

V gene: TRBV4-2
clone size: many
J gene: TRBJ2-2
D gene: TRBD2
CDR3 DNA: TGTGCCAGCAGGCGAGCGGGGGGCTCCGGGGAGCTGTTTTTT
CDR3 protein: CASRRAGGSGELFF

V gene: TRBV27
clone size: -
J gene: TRBJ1-5
D gene: -
CDR3 DNA: TGTGCCAGCAGTTCGACAGCCTATAGCAATCAGCCCCAGCATTTT
CDR3 protein: CASSSTAYSNQPQHF

V gene: TRBV14
clone size: -
J gene: TRBJ2-3
D gene: TRBD1
CDR3 DNA: TGTGCCAGCAGCCAAGTGCGGACAGGGGGAGGATATACGCAGTATTTT
CDR3 protein: CASSQVRTGGGYTQYF

V gene: TRBV19
clone size: -
J gene: TRBJ2-7
D gene: -
CDR3 DNA: TGTGCCACCCAGGAGGGACCTTCCTCCTACGAGCAGTACTTC
CDR3 protein: CATQEGPSSYEQYF

V gene: TRBV30
clone size: -
J gene: TRBJ2-1
D gene: -
CDR3 DNA: TGTGCCTGGAGTCTCCAGCGGGCACCGTTCTTC
CDR3 protein: CAWSLQRAPFF

V gene: TRBV30
clone size: -
J gene: TRBJ1-4
D gene: TRBD1
CDR3 DNA: TGTGCCTGCACCTTGGGACAGGCTCTTAATGAAAAACTGTTTTTT
CDR3 protein: CACTLGQALNEKLFF

V gene: TRBV29-1
clone size: -
J gene: TRBJ2-1
D gene: TRBD2
CDR3 DNA: TGCAGCGCCGGGGGTGGGACTAGCGGTTACAATGAGCAGTTCTTC
CDR3 protein: CSAGGGTSGYNEQFF

V gene: TRBV2
clone size: -
J gene: TRBJ2-4
D gene: -
CDR3 DNA: TGTGCCAGCAGTGACAGGGCCAAAAACATTCAGTACTTC
CDR3 protein: CASSDRAKNIQYF

V gene: TRBV6-4
clone size: -
J gene: TRBJ2-3
D gene: -
CDR3 DNA: TGTGCCAGCAGTGCGGAGATTAATACCCCAGATACGCAGTATTTT
CDR3 protein: CASSAEINTPDTQYF

V gene: TRBV19
clone size: -
J gene: TRBJ2-6
D gene: -
CDR3 DNA: TGTGCCAGTACCAGGACAAGCAACTCTGGGGCCAACGTCCTGACTTTC
CDR3 protein: CASTRTSNSGANVLTF

V gene: TRBV19
clone size: -
J gene: TRBJ2-7
D gene: -
CDR3 DNA: TGTGCCAGTAGTACAACTCGCGACAAAGCCTACGAGCAGTACTTC
CDR3 protein: CASSTTRDKAYEQYF

V gene: TRBV5-1
clone size: -
J gene: TRBJ2-1
D gene: TRBD1
CDR3 DNA: TGCGCCAGCAGCCCTGGACAGGGGGCCTACAATGAGCAGTTCTTC
CDR3 protein: CASSPGQGAYNEQFF

V gene: TRBV7-8
clone size: few
J gene: TRBJ2-2
D gene: -
CDR3 DNA: TGTGCCAGCAGCTTAGTCTCCGCGAACACCGGGGAGCTGTTTTTT
CDR3 protein: CASSLVSANTGELFF

V gene: TRBV4-3
clone size: -
J gene: TRBJ2-3
D gene: -
CDR3 DNA: TGCGCCAGCAGCCAATCCGGGGGTCGCACAGATACGCAGTATTTT
CDR3 protein: CASSQSGGRTDTQYF

V gene: TRBV9
clone size: -
J gene: TRBJ1-4
D gene: TRBD1
CDR3 DNA: TGTGCCAGCAGCGCCAGATTCCCGGGACAGGGGATGGGTAATGAAAAACTGTTTTTT
CDR3 protein: CASSARFPGQGMGNEKLFF

V gene: TRBV19
clone size: few
J gene: TRBJ2-7
D gene: -
CDR3 DNA: TGTGCCAGTAGTATCAAGCAGAAGGCGGCATACGAGCAGTACTTC
CDR3 protein: CASSIKQKAAYEQYF

V gene: TRBV11-3
clone size: -
J gene: TRBJ2-7
D gene: -
CDR3 DNA: TGTGCCAGCAGCGCAGGTTCTGGGAGGTACGAGCAGTACTTC
CDR3 protein: CASSAGSGRYEQYF

V gene: TRBV7-2
clone size: -
J gene: TRBJ2-1
D gene: -
CDR3 DNA: TGTGCCAGCAGCTTATGGTCAGGAAGATACAATGAGCAGTTCTTC
CDR3 protein: CASSLWSGRYNEQFF

V gene: TRBV4-2
clone size: -
J gene: TRBJ2-7
D gene: TRBD1
CDR3 DNA: TGTGCCAGCAGCCAGGGGACAGGGGTCCGGGAGCAGTACTTC
CDR3 protein: CASSQGTGVREQYF

V gene: TRBV10-1
clone size: once
J gene: TRBJ1-1
D gene: -
CDR3 DNA: TGCGCCAGCACGCAGGGTTTGGTGAACACTGAAGCTTTCTTT
CDR3 protein: CASTQGLVNTEAFF

V gene: TRBV19
clone size: -
J gene: TRBJ1-1
D gene: -
CDR3 DNA: TGTGCCAGTAAGGCGGTGCGCACTGAAGCTTTCTTT
CDR3 protein: CASKAVRTEAFF

V gene: TRBV5-4
clone size: -
J gene: TRBJ1-4
D gene: TRBD1
CDR3 DNA: TGTGCCAGCAGCCCGGGGACAGGGTCATTTTCGACGAATGAAAAACTGTTTTTT
CDR3 protein: CASSPGTGSFSTNEKLFF

V gene: TRBV27
clone size: once
J gene: TRBJ2-2
D gene: -
CDR3 DNA: TGTGCCAGCAGTTTTGCAGGACAGATGAACACCGGGGAGCTGTTTTTT
CDR3 protein: CASSFAGQMNTGELFF

V gene: TRBV6-5
clone size: -
J gene: TRBJ2-7
D gene: TRBD1
CDR3 DNA: TGTGCCAGCAGTTACTCTTCAGGGGGCACCTACGAGCAGTACTTC
CDR3 protein: CASSYSSGGTYEQYF

V gene: TRBV9
clone size: -
J gene: TRBJ1-4
D gene: TRBD1
CDR3 DNA: TGTGCCAGCAGTGCCGGGACAGGGGGTGAAAAACTGTTTTTT
CDR3 protein: CASSAGTGGEKLFF

V gene: TRBV10-3
clone size: -
J gene: TRBJ1-2
D gene: -
CDR3 DNA: TGTGCCATCAGCGATGCGCCCACTAACTATGGCTACACCTTC
CDR3 protein: CAISDAPTNYGYTF

V gene: TRBV10-3
clone size: once
J gene: TRBJ2-1
D gene: -
CDR3 DNA: TGTGGAGCTTCCCGCGGGCAGGAGGGCTACAATGAGCAGTTCTTC
CDR3 protein: CGASRGQEGYNEQFF

V gene: TRBV7-2
clone size: -
J gene: TRBJ2-3
D gene: TRBD2
CDR3 DNA: TGTGCCAGCAGCTTAGGTGGCGGGGGGGCATTAGATACGCAGTATTTT
CDR3 protein: CASSLGGGGALDTQYF

V gene: TRBV6-5
clone size: -
J gene: TRBJ2-7
D gene: TRBD2
CDR3 DNA: TGTGCCAGCAGCTCTGGGGGGGGGTCCTACGAGCAGTACTTC
CDR3 protein: CASSSGGGSYEQYF

V gene: TRBV2
clone size: -
J gene: TRBJ2-5
D gene: -
CDR3 DNA: TGTGCCAGCAGTGACAGGGGTATCGAGACCCAGTACTTC
CDR3 protein: CASSDRGIETQYF

V gene: TRBV19
clone size: -
J gene: TRBJ2-7
D gene: -
CDR3 DNA: TGTGCCAGTAGTATAAGGTCGTTAGGTGGGGCTCCGAGCTCCTACGAGCAGTACTTC
CDR3 protein: CASSIRSLGGAPSSYEQYF

V gene: TRBV6-4
clone size: -
J gene: TRBJ2-3
D gene: TRBD1
CDR3 DNA: TGTGCCAGCAGTCCCGGGGGACAGGGAACAGATACGCAGTATTTT
CDR3 protein: CASSPGGQGTDTQYF

V gene: TRBV4-3
clone size: -
J gene: TRBJ1-3
D gene: -
CDR3 DNA: TGCGCCAGCAGCCAAGATGCGGGGACTCGGAACACCATATATTTT
CDR3 protein: CASSQDAGTRNTIYF

V gene: TRBV4-2
clone size: few
J gene: TRBJ1-5
D gene: TRBD1
CDR3 DNA: TGTGCCAGCAGCTCCACAGGGGGTACGAATCAGCCCCAGCATTTT
CDR3 protein: CASSSTGGTNQPQHF

V gene: TRBV6-5
clone size: -
J gene: TRBJ2-7
D gene: TRBD2
CDR3 DNA: TGTGCTACGAGCGGGAGCTCCTACGAGCAGTACTTC
CDR3 protein: CATSGSSYEQYF

V gene: TRBV27
clone size: -
J gene: TRBJ1-2
D gene: TRBD1
CDR3 DNA: TGTGCCAGCAGTTCCTCCGGGACAGCGTACTATGGCTACACCTTC
CDR3 protein: CASSSSGTAYYGYTF

V gene: TRBV11-3
clone size: -
J gene: TRBJ2-1
D gene: TRBD1
CDR3 DNA: TGTGCCAGCAGCTTAGGGGGACAGGGAAACAATGAGCAGTTCTTC
CDR3 protein: CASSLGGQGNNEQFF

V gene: TRBV28
clone size: -
J gene: TRBJ1-2
D gene: TRBD1
CDR3 DNA: TGTGCCAGCAGTATAGGGGGCTACTATGGCTACACCTTC
CDR3 protein: CASSIGGYYGYTF

V gene: TRBV14
clone size: -
J gene: TRBJ2-5
D gene: TRBD2
CDR3 DNA: TGTGCCAGCAGCCAGGGGATGACTAGCGGATTTAAAGAGACCCAGTACTTC
CDR3 protein: CASSQGMTSGFKETQYF

V gene: TRBV19
clone size: -
J gene: TRBJ2-3
D gene: -
CDR3 DNA: TGTGCCAGTAGTATCCTCGCGCCTACTAGCACAGATACGCAGTATTTT
CDR3 protein: CASSILAPTSTDTQYF

V gene: TRBV4-1
clone size: -
J gene: TRBJ1-2
D gene: -
CDR3 DNA: TGCGCCAGCAGCCAAGACAGGGACTATGGCTACACCTTC
CDR3 protein: CASSQDRDYGYTF

V gene: TRBV4-1
clone size: -
J gene: TRBJ2-7
D gene: TRBD2
CDR3 DNA: TGCGCCAGCAGCCAAACATTTTCCGGGACTAGCGGGACCTGGGGCGTCGAGCAGTACTTC
CDR3 protein: CASSQTFSGTSGTWGVEQYF

V gene: TRBV2
clone size: -
J gene: TRBJ2-5
D gene: TRBD1
CDR3 DNA: TGTGCCAGCGCCCAAGACAGGGACGAGACCCAGTACTTC
CDR3 protein: CASAQDRDETQYF

V gene: TRBV5-6
clone size: -
J gene: TRBJ2-7
D gene: TRBD2
CDR3 DNA: TGTGCCAGCAGCCGAATGGGACTAGCAGACTACGAGCAGTACTTC
CDR3 protein: CASSRMGLADYEQYF

V gene: TRBV6-1
clone size: once
J gene: TRBJ2-1
D gene: TRBD2
CDR3 DNA: TGTGCCAGCAGCCTAGGGACTAGCGGGTACAATGAGCAGTTCTTC
CDR3 protein: CASSLGTSGYNEQFF

V gene: TRBV27
clone size: once
J gene: TRBJ1-6
D gene: -
CDR3 DNA: TGTGCCAGCAGGCGTTTACCCGACAGGTTGGATTCACCCCTCCACTTT
CDR3 protein: CASRRLPDRLDSPLHF

V gene: TRBV2
clone size: few
J gene: TRBJ1-5
D gene: -
CDR3 DNA: TGTGCCAGCAGTGGAGTAGAGAATCAGCCCCAGCATTTT
CDR3 protein: CASSGVENQPQHF

V gene: TRBV29-1
clone size: -
J gene: TRBJ2-1
D gene: -
CDR3 DNA: TGCAGCATATTCGGGTTGAAAAAATACAATGAGCAGTTCTTC
CDR3 protein: CSIFGLKKYNEQFF

V gene: TRBV13
clone size: -
J gene: TRBJ2-5
D gene: TRBD2
CDR3 DNA: TGTGCCAGCAGCTTGAGACTAGCGGGGGAGCAAGAGACCCAGTACTTC
CDR3 protein: CASSLRLAGEQETQYF

V gene: TRBV7-9
clone size: -
J gene: TRBJ1-1
D gene: -
CDR3 DNA: TGTGCCAGCAGCTTAGACGCAGGGAACACTGAAGCTTTCTTT
CDR3 protein: CASSLDAGNTEAFF

V gene: TRBV7-8
clone size: -
J gene: TRBJ2-5
D gene: -
CDR3 DNA: TGTGCCAGCAGCTTAGAAGGCGACCTCTCCTGGCGGGAGACCCAGTACTTC
CDR3 protein: CASSLEGDLSWRETQYF

V gene: TRBV2
clone size: -
J gene: TRBJ2-5
D gene: TRBD2
CDR3 DNA: TGTGCCAGCAGGGGGGCGGGGGGCCAAGAGACCCAGTACTTC
CDR3 protein: CASRGAGGQETQYF

V gene: TRBV5-1
clone size: -
J gene: TRBJ1-1
D gene: -
CDR3 DNA: TGCGCCAGCAGCTTGGACCCCGGGACTGAAGCTTTCTTT
CDR3 protein: CASSLDPGTEAFF

V gene: TRBV4-2
clone size: -
J gene: TRBJ2-3
D gene: -
CDR3 DNA: TGTGCCAGCAGCCAAAGGGAGGATACGCAGTATTTT
CDR3 protein: CASSQREDTQYF